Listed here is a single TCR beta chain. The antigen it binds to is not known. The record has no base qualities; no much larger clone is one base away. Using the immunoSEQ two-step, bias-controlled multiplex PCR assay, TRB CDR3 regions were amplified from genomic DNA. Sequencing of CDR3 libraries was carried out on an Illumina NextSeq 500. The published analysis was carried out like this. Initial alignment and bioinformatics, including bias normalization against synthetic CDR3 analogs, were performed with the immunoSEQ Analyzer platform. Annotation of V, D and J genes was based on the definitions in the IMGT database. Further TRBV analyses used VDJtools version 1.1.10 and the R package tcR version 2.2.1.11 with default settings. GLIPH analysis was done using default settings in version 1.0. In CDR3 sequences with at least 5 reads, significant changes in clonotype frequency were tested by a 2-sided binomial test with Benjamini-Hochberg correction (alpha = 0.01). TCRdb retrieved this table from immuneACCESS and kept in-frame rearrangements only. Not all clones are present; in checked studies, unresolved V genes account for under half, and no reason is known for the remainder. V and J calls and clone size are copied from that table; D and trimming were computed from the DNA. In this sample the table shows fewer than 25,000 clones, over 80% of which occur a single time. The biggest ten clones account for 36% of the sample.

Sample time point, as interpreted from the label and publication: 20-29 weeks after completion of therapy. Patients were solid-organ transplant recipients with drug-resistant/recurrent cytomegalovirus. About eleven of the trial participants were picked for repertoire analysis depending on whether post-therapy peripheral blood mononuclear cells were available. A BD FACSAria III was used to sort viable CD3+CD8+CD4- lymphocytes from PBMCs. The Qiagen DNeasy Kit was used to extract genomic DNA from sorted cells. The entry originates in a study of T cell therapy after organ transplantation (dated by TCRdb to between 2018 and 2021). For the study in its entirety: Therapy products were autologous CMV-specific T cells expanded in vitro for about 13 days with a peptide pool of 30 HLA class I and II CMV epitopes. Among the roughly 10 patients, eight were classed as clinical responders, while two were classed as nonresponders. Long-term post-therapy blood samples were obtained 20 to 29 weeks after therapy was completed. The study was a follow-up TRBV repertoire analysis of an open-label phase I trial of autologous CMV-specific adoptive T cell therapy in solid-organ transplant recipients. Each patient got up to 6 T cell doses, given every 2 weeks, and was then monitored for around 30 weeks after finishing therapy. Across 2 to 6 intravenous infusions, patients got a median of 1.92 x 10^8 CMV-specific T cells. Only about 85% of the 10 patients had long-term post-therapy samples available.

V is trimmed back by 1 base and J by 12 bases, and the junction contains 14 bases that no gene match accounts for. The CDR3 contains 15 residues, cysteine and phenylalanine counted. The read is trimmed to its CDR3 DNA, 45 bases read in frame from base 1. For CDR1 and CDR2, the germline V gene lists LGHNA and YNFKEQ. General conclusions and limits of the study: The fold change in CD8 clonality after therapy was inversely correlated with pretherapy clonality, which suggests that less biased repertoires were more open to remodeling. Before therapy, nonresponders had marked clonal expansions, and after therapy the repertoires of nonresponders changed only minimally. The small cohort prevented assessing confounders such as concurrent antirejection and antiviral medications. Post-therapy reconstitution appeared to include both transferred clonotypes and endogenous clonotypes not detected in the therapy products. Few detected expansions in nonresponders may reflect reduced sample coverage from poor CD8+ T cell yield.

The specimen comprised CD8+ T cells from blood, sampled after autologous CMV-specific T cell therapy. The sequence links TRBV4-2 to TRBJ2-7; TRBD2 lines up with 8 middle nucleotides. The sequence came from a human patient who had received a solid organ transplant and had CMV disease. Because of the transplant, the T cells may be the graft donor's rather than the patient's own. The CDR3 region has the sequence CASSQGGGLVEPWYF. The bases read TGTGCCAGCAGCCAAGGCGGGGGACTAGTCGAGCCTTGGTACTTC.